This TCR beta chain was found in a study of follicular helper T cells after annual influenza vaccination. Study results and limitations: Day 7 ICOS+CD38+ clones were most often found later in ICOS-CD38- cTfh cells.

This CDR3 has 14 residues. Per the germline V gene, CDR1 is SGHRS and CDR2 is YFSETQ. Trimming pared 4 bases from V and 3 bases from J, leaving 11 bases between. Profiling relied on immunoSEQ multiplex PCR, and the TCRdb table lists in-frame clones only, not all of them. In the table there are more than 7,500 clones, over 85% of which are singletons. A remark on this clone: Its antigen is not known.

Time point described: 2015-2016 season, pre-vaccination. Each time point used about 35 to 100 mL of blood. The TCR comes from an adult who received the influenza vaccine. V and J are TRBV5-1 and TRBJ1-5; tentatively, D is TRBD1 (6 bases). The sample here was CXCR5+ CD38- circulating T follicular helper cells from blood, taken on the day of influenza vaccination. Subset denoted: circulating Tfh, non-naive CD4+CXCR5+PD-1+ (ICOS+CD38+ or ICOS-CD38-). The DNA of the CDR3 is TGCGCCAGCAGCCCGGACAGCTTCAATCAGCCCCAGCATTTT. Its translation: CASSPDSFNQPQHF.